Given below is one T cell receptor beta chain in context. Many counts were recorded for this clonotype. Its specific antigen is unknown. No much larger clonotype is one base removed from it; base qualities were not supplied. Healthy controls were blood bank volunteers in Maryland, USA. For unsorted PBMC libraries, 2 million PBMCs were used after storage in RNAlater at -80 degrees C until RNA extraction. Peripheral blood was subjected to Ficoll-Hypaque density gradient centrifugation to isolate PBMCs, which were then cryopreserved in liquid nitrogen. This specimen comes from a study of neurological immune-mediated disorders (dated by TCRdb to the late 2010s). Notes on the research overall: Using UMI-based sequencing, the study compared peripheral blood TCR-beta repertoires from patients with HTLV-I-associated myelopathy (HAM/TSP), patients with multiple sclerosis, and healthy controls. Of the approximately 66 subjects in the cohort, about 14 were HAM/TSP patients, around 35 were multiple sclerosis patients, and some 20 were healthy controls. Alongside PBMC samples, the set of 80 to 130 TCR-beta libraries contained longitudinal samples, technical triplicates, and paired CD4+ and CD8+ T-cell subsets that had been sorted.

cDNA was synthesized by template-switch 5'RACE using a primer with a 10-nucleotide random unique molecular identifier that tagged each TCR transcript. Over 200 million TCR-beta sequences, covering 15-18 subjects, were produced in each sequencing run. Total RNA was extracted with the RNeasy kit. The KAPA Real-time Library Amplification kit was used to amplify TCR-beta VDJ regions with primers for the TCR constant region and the 5'RACE anchor. Sample indexes and Illumina adaptors were added in a first PCR, after which library yield was increased in a second PCR. After Ampure bead purification, the roughly 650 bp TCR product was size-selected on a 2% E-gel SizeSelection system. Library quality was checked on a Bioanalyzer, concentration was measured with Qubit, and libraries were quantified with the Kapa Library Quantification kit before pooling. Libraries were sequenced paired-end 2 x 150 bp on an Illumina HiSeq 2500. To increase sequence diversity, roughly 24-31% phiX was spiked into each library pool. As for the authors' bioinformatics: Quality-filtered reads were processed with the UMI-based MiGEC pipeline, which removed over 80% of raw TCR sequences during error correction. VDJ genes were aligned to IMGT germline references, and each clonotype was defined by a unique CDR3 amino acid sequence together with V-J genes. Clonal expansion, Shannon diversity, and CDR3 relatedness (CalcPairwiseDistances, ClusterSamples) were evaluated with VDJtools, and phylogenetic trees were built with CLCbio workbench. Expanded clones were defined as having at least 8 unique UMIs, based on coefficient-of-variation modelling across technical triplicates. TCRdb's own reprocessing of the public reads used fastp at Q25 and MiXCR and kept productive beta chains. Rows are combined by CDR3 protein, so each entry shows the most common genes and DNA. TCRdb assigned the V and J calls; the authors' analysis was not used. The sample data list some 28,000 distinct CDR3 sequences, and 12% of these were observed just once. The ten largest account for almost 8% of the sample.

General study outcomes and caveats: No identical CDR3 amino acid sequences were shared among expanded clones across subjects, suggesting private TCR-beta repertoires in all groups. TCR clonal expansion was highest in HAM/TSP patients and lowest in MS patients, with MS patients falling below even healthy controls.

V is clipped by 0 bases and J by 8 bases, and the sequence between their germline boundaries is 23 bases long. The CDR3 covers 18 residues, taking in both the cysteine and the phenylalanine. Only the CDR3 region is kept as DNA, spanning 54 bases read in frame from base 1. From a lookup of the germline V gene (reference sequence), CDR1 and CDR2 are LGHDT and YNNKEL. Sequencing was performed on PBMCs. The V and J segments used are TRBV3-1 and TRBJ2-1; tentative D gene TRBD2, with 7 bases matching. This clonotype was obtained from a man aged 55 to 70 in good health. The sequenced DNA: TGTGCCAGCAGCCAAGATTTTCCGGGGGGCATCCGGGACGATGAGCAGTTCTTC. Its coded protein is CASSQDFPGGIRDDEQFF.